This is a list of T cell receptor beta chains from one sample in a study of cytomegalovirus exposure and HLA in healthy donors. Libraries were prepared by immunoSEQ multiplex PCR; TCRdb keeps only in-frame clonotypes and omits some of them. The sample lists about 64,000 clones, approximately 90% seen once, with 1.7% in the top ten. Sequenced sample: PBMCs. The receptor set was obtained from a woman younger than 30 in good health and CMV-seronegative. Each CDR3 is given without its conserved first and last residue. A clone size is listed for some rows: how often the clone was seen (once, few, many), or a class if it is expanded.

V gene,clone size,J gene,CDR3 protein
TRBV4-2,.,TRBJ1-1,ASSQVREGRGTEAF
TRBV28,.,TRBJ2-4,ASSFVGVAKNIQY
TRBV19,.,TRBJ1-3,ASSIGGTGTYTIY
TRBV6-5,.,TRBJ1-2,ASSPGQANYGYT
TRBV6-5,.,TRBJ1-1,ASRAPGTGAF
TRBV6-5,.,TRBJ1-1,ASSYGQNTEAF
TRBV11-2,medium-sized,TRBJ1-1,ASSLNYRAPMNTEAF
TRBV25-1,.,TRBJ2-3,ASSTKAGRGSSDTQY
TRBV4-1,.,TRBJ1-2,ASSQEGQGPDSQT
TRBV18,.,TRBJ2-3,ASSPRSRTDTQY
TRBV29-1,.,TRBJ2-1,SVDGGYNEQF
TRBV4-3,.,TRBJ2-7,ASSQDGSQSYEQY
TRBV9,.,TRBJ2-1,ASDSGSSYNEQF
TRBV5-4,.,TRBJ2-2,ASSTPLLAGETGELF
TRBV7-9,.,TRBJ1-1,ASSLSGNTEAF
TRBV2,.,TRBJ2-1,ASSERLAGVNEQF
TRBV6-6,.,TRBJ2-7,ASSYLRQGREQY
TRBV12-2,.,TRBJ2-5,ASRSGGDSLLETQY